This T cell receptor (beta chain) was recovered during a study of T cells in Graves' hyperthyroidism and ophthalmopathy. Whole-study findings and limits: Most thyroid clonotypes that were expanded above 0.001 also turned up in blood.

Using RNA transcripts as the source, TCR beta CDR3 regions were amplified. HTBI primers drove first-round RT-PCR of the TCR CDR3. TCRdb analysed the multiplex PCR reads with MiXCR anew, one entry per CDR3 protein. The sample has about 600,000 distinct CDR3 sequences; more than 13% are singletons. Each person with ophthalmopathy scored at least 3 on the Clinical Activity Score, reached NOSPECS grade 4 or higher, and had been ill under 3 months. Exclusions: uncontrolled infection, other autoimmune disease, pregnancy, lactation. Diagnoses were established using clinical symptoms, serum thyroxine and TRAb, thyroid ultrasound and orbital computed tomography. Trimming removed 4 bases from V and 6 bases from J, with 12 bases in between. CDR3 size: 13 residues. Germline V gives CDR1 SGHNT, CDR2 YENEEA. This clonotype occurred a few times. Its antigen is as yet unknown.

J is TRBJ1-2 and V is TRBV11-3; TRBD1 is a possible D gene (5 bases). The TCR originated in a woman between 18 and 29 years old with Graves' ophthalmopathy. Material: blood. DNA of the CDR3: TGTGCCAGCAGCTCGATGTGGGGCGATGGCTACACCTTC. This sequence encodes CASSSMWGDGYTF. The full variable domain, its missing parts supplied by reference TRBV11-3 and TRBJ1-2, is EAGVVQSPRYKIIEKKQPVAFWCNPISGHNTLYWYLQNLGQGPELLIRYENEEAVDDSQLPKDRFSAERLKGVDSTLKIQPAELGDSAVYLCASSSMWGDGYTFGSGTRLTVV.